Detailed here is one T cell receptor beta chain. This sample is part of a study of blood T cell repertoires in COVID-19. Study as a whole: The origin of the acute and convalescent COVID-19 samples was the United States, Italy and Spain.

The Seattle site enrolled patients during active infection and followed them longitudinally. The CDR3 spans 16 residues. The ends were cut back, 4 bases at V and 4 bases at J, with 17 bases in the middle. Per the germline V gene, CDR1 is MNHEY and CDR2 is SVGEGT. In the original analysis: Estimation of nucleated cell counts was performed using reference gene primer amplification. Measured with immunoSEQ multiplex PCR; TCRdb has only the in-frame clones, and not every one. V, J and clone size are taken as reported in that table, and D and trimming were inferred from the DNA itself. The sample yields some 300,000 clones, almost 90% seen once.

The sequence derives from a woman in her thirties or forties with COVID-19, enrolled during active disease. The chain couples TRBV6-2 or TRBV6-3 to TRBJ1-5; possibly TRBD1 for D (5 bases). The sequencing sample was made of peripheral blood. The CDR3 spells CASSSYEGDGNQPQHF. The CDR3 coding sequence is TGTGCCAGCAGTTCCTACGAAGGGGATGGTAATCAGCCCCAGCATTTT.